The rows below give T cell receptor beta chains drawn from one sample of a study of cytomegalovirus exposure and HLA in healthy donors. Sequencing used immunoSEQ multiplex PCR; TCRdb keeps in-frame clones, though not all of them. The sample consists of some 130,000 clones, around three quarters of them appearing once. Sequenced: PBMCs. These TCRs come from a man aged 18 to 29 in good health and CMV-seronegative. Both conserved end residues are part of each CDR3. A D gene is named only where the DNA matches it firmly. Clone size, where shown, is once, few, many, or a class for clones that have expanded.

V gene	J gene	D gene	clone size	CDR3 protein	CDR3 DNA
TRBV5-1	TRBJ2-3	.	once	CASSKPLNEGTDTQYF	TGCGCCAGCAGCAAACCTTTGAATGAGGGCACAGATACGCAGTATTTT
TRBV9	TRBJ1-2	TRBD1	.	CASSGLTTGGGNYGYTF	TGTGCCAGCAGCGGACTTACGACAGGGGGGGGAAACTATGGCTACACCTTC
TRBV19	TRBJ2-7	.	.	CASGAAASYEQYF	TGTGCCAGTGGAGCAGCGGCCTCCTACGAGCAGTACTTC
TRBV5-1	TRBJ2-3	TRBD2	.	CASSLGLAGPDTQYF	TGCGCCAGCAGCTTGGGACTAGCAGGCCCAGATACGCAGTATTTT
TRBV11-2	TRBJ2-1	TRBD2	.	CASSLGGLAQQFF	TGTGCCAGCAGCTTAGGGGGACTAGCGCAGCAGTTCTTC
TRBV2	TRBJ2-3	.	.	CASREEPTDTQYF	TGTGCCAGCAGAGAGGAACCGACAGATACGCAGTATTTT
TRBV5-4	TRBJ2-7	.	.	CASNPGWGGGSEQYF	TGTGCCAGCAACCCCGGATGGGGGGGCGGCTCCGAGCAGTACTTC
TRBV29-1	TRBJ2-7	TRBD1	.	CSVEKQGAQVEQYF	TGCAGCGTTGAAAAACAGGGGGCGCAGGTCGAGCAGTACTTC
TRBV6-5	TRBJ2-3	.	.	CATQLRRDADTQYF	TGTGCCACCCAGCTTAGGCGGGACGCAGATACGCAGTATTTT
TRBV9	TRBJ1-1	.	.	CASSGPYRAGNTEAFF	TGTGCCAGCAGCGGGCCGTACAGGGCTGGAAACACTGAAGCTTTCTTT
TRBV5-6	TRBJ1-2	.	.	CASSLPGHPNYGYTF	TGTGCCAGCAGCTTACCCGGACACCCCAACTATGGCTACACCTTC
TRBV19	TRBJ1-2	TRBD1	.	CASRTGLNYGYTF	TGTGCCAGCAGGACAGGGCTGAACTATGGCTACACCTTC
TRBV11-3	TRBJ2-7	.	.	CASSSPPTYEQYF	TGTGCCAGCAGCTCGCCCCCTACCTACGAGCAGTACTTC
TRBV27	TRBJ2-7	TRBD1	.	CASSLSPIGQGVSYEQYF	TGTGCCAGCAGTTTAAGCCCTATCGGACAGGGGGTCAGCTACGAGCAGTACTTC
TRBV9	TRBJ2-7	TRBD2	few	CASSPGTSGGVEQYF	TGTGCCAGCAGCCCTGGGACTAGCGGGGGCGTTGAGCAGTACTTC
TRBV30	TRBJ1-1	.	few	CAWSRRDTEAFF	TGTGCCTGGAGTCGCCGCGACACTGAAGCTTTCTTT
TRBV5-1	TRBJ2-7	TRBD1	.	CASSSGTAYEQYF	TGCGCCAGCAGCTCCGGGACAGCCTACGAGCAGTACTTC
TRBV4-2	TRBJ2-7	TRBD2	.	CASSQGREGAYEQYF	TGTGCCAGCAGCCAAGGGCGGGAGGGAGCCTACGAGCAGTACTTC
TRBV6-1	TRBJ2-7	TRBD2	.	CASRVLAGGTYEQYF	TGTGCCAGCAGAGTCCTGGCGGGAGGAACGTACGAGCAGTACTTC
TRBV19	TRBJ1-1	TRBD1	.	CASMNRGRGTEAFF	TGTGCCAGTATGAACAGGGGAAGGGGCACTGAAGCTTTCTTT
TRBV13	TRBJ2-7	TRBD1	once	CASSLDPRQGRSYEQYF	TGTGCCAGCAGCTTAGATCCCCGACAGGGCCGATCCTACGAGCAGTACTTC
TRBV14	TRBJ1-2	TRBD1	.	CASSGTGIGYTF	TGTGCCAGCAGCGGGACAGGGATTGGCTACACCTTC
TRBV4-1	TRBJ1-2	TRBD1	.	CASSQRSGDRRGYGYTF	TGCGCCAGCAGCCAAAGGAGTGGGGACAGAAGGGGCTATGGCTACACCTTC
TRBV18	TRBJ2-3	TRBD2	.	CASTGTSGTDTQYF	TGTGCCAGCACCGGGACTAGCGGCACAGATACGCAGTATTTT
TRBV7-8	TRBJ1-5	.	once	CASSTDAPNQPQHF	TGTGCCAGCAGCACAGACGCTCCCAATCAGCCCCAGCATTTT
TRBV28	TRBJ1-6	.	.	CASSLYAALHF	TGTGCCAGCAGTTTATATGCAGCCCTCCACTTT
TRBV5-1	TRBJ1-1	.	.	CASSSQPQGNTEAFF	TGCGCCAGCAGCTCGCAACCTCAGGGGAACACTGAAGCTTTCTTT
TRBV7-3	TRBJ2-1	TRBD1	.	CASSLTLQGWNEQFF	TGTGCCAGCAGCTTAACGTTACAGGGGTGGAATGAGCAGTTCTTC
TRBV7-9	TRBJ2-5	.	.	CASSLLLGQETQYF	TGTGCCAGCAGCTTATTACTAGGGCAAGAGACCCAGTACTTC
TRBV5-1	TRBJ2-3	TRBD1	.	CSSGGGQGCCMGDTQYF	TGCTCTTCAGGAGGGGGACAGGGCTGTTGTATGGGAGATACGCAGTATTTT
TRBV6-1	TRBJ1-1	TRBD1	few	CASSEGTGDTEAFF	TGTGCCAGCAGTGAAGGGACAGGGGACACTGAAGCTTTCTTT
TRBV9	TRBJ2-1	TRBD2	.	CASSVSGGRAYNEQFF	TGTGCCAGCAGCGTAAGCGGCGGGAGGGCCTACAATGAGCAGTTCTTC
TRBV15	TRBJ1-5	.	.	CATSRDPYSNQPQHF	TGTGCCACCAGCAGAGATCCCTATAGCAATCAGCCCCAGCATTTT
TRBV19	TRBJ1-6	TRBD1	once	CASSTDRGESSPLHF	TGTGCCAGTAGTACCGACAGGGGAGAAAGTTCACCCCTCCACTTT
TRBV6-1	TRBJ1-1	TRBD1	.	CAGRSTGANTEAFF	TGTGCCGGCAGATCGACAGGGGCGAACACTGAAGCTTTCTTT
TRBV4-2	TRBJ2-5	TRBD2	.	CASSLTSGDQETQYF	TGTGCCAGCAGCCTGACTAGCGGAGATCAAGAGACCCAGTACTTC
TRBV6-1	TRBJ1-5	.	.	CASSEWGGRGNQPQHF	TGTGCCAGCAGTGAATGGGGGGGAAGGGGCAATCAGCCCCAGCATTTT
TRBV6-1	TRBJ1-1	.	.	CASSESRAFF	TGTGCCAGCAGTGAATCGAGGGCTTTCTTT
TRBV4-3	TRBJ2-7	.	.	CASSQYFGSEQYF	TGCGCCAGCAGCCAATACTTCGGGAGCGAGCAGTACTTC
TRBV2	TRBJ1-5	.	few	CASTDRDSNQPQHF	TGTGCCAGCACGGATCGGGATAGCAATCAGCCCCAGCATTTT
TRBV7-8	TRBJ2-1	.	.	CASTLGMGRGYNEQFF	TGTGCCAGCACCCTCGGTATGGGCCGGGGCTACAATGAGCAGTTCTTC
TRBV7-9	TRBJ2-7	TRBD2	.	CASSRLAGLPYEQYF	TGTGCCAGCAGCCGACTAGCGGGACTCCCCTACGAGCAGTACTTC
TRBV6-5	TRBJ2-1	TRBD2	.	CASSYSGTSFNEQFF	TGTGCCAGCAGTTACTCTGGGACTAGCTTTAATGAGCAGTTCTTC
TRBV6-5	TRBJ1-1	.	few	CASSTGFTEAFF	TGTGCCAGTTCAACAGGGTTCACTGAAGCTTTCTTT
TRBV11-3	TRBJ2-7	TRBD2	once	CASSRGASGRALNEQYF	TGTGCCAGCAGCCGCGGGGCTAGCGGGAGGGCCCTCAACGAGCAGTACTTC
TRBV18	TRBJ1-2	.	.	CASSPLGPSDGGYGYTF	TGTGCCAGCTCACCATTGGGACCCTCGGACGGAGGGTATGGCTACACCTTC
TRBV28	TRBJ1-2	TRBD1	.	CASNVLTGSGGYGYTF	TGTGCCAGCAACGTCTTGACAGGGAGTGGTGGCTATGGCTACACCTTC
TRBV29-1	TRBJ1-1	TRBD1	.	CSVRPGTDNTEAFF	TGCAGCGTTAGACCCGGGACAGACAACACTGAAGCTTTCTTT
TRBV20-1	TRBJ1-5	.	.	CSARDGQPQHF	TGCAGTGCTAGAGACGGTCAGCCCCAGCATTTT
TRBV19	TRBJ2-2	.	.	CATRSADNTGELFF	TGTGCCACCAGATCAGCGGATAACACCGGGGAGCTGTTTTTT
TRBV28	TRBJ2-1	TRBD2	.	CASSSPSGVSDEQFF	TGTGCCAGCAGTTCCCCTAGCGGGGTTTCGGATGAGCAGTTCTTC
TRBV5-1	TRBJ2-1	TRBD1	.	CASSFAGGFFYNEQFF	TGCGCCAGCAGCTTCGCAGGGGGCTTTTTTTACAATGAGCAGTTCTTC
TRBV6-5	TRBJ1-2	.	.	CASSSEVPEGYGYTF	TGTGCCAGCAGTTCGGAGGTCCCAGAGGGATATGGCTACACCTTC
TRBV18	TRBJ2-2	TRBD2	.	CASSPPGLAGGVTGELFF	TGTGCCAGCTCACCACCGGGACTAGCGGGAGGAGTAACCGGGGAGCTGTTTTTT
TRBV7-8	TRBJ1-4	.	.	CASSLWGGGEKLFF	TGTGCCAGCAGCTTATGGGGTGGGGGGGAAAAACTGTTTTTT
TRBV5-6	TRBJ2-7	TRBD2	.	CASSRDSGAWEQYF	TGTGCCAGCAGTCGGGATAGCGGGGCTTGGGAGCAGTACTTC
TRBV6-1	TRBJ1-5	.	few	CASRWGEQPQHF	TGTGCCAGCAGATGGGGAGAGCAGCCCCAGCATTTT